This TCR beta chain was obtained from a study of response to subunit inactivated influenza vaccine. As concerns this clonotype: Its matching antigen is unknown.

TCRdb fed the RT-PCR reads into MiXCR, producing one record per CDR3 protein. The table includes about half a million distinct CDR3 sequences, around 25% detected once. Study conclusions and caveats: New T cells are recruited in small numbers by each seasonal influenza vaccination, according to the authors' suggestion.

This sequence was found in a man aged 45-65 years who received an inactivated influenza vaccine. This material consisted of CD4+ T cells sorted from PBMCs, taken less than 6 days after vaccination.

The CDR3, as DNA: TGTGCCAGCACCCCCCACCCATCGGCCATCAATGAGCAGTTCTTC. Translating it yields CASTPHPSAINEQFF. The chain employs TRBV12-3 or TRBV12-4 and TRBJ2-1; D is uncertain. V was pared by 7 bases and J by 6 bases, with 19 bases between. This CDR3 is built from 15 residues.